This TCR beta chain was profiled in a study of blood T cell repertoires in COVID-19. About the study: Acute and convalescent COVID-19 specimens originated in the United States, Italy and Spain. PBMCs, B-cell-depleted T cells, or T cells were the source of the cDNA or gDNA that made up the material.

The CDR3 consists of 14 residues. Germline CDR1 is SGDLS and CDR2 is YYNGEE. With 0 bases removed from V and 8 bases from J, the gap between germline ends came to 9 bases. In assigning cohorts, the study relied on participant-reported clinical history. The method was immunoSEQ multiplex PCR; TCRdb's version includes in-frame clones alone and lacks a portion of them. Altogether 380,000 or so clones are present, about 90% being singletons, with the ten largest covering under 1.5%. J is TRBJ1-6 and V is TRBV9; no clear D. Sequencing used PBMCs or T cells enriched from blood (not recorded which). The source of this sequence is a young man who had recovered from COVID-19. CDR3 region: CASSVDSVDSPLHF. The DNA of the CDR3 is TGTGCCAGCAGCGTAGACTCCGTCGATTCACCCCTCCACTTT.